This entry is about one TCR beta chain. Its antigen is not identified. The data derive from a study of breast tumors, draining lymph nodes, adjacent tissues. Regarding the study as a whole: Compared with lymph nodes, tumors were less diverse; compared with nontumor tissue, more. Findings are consistent with lymph node origin and intratumoral expansion of most tumor T cells. Tumor and nontumor repertoires were significantly more similar in luminal-like than in basal-like breast cancer.

TCRdb used MiXCR to reprocess the multiplex PCR reads, holding one entry per CDR3 protein. The table has about 130,000 distinct CDR3 sequences, around 22% seen once; the top ten hold roughly 2.6%. This CDR3 is built from 15 residues. V lost 1 base, J lost 6 bases, and 3 bases stayed unmatched. The germline V gene encodes CDR1 LGHDT and CDR2 YNNKEL (reference sequence). Breast cancer patients provided tissue from their axillary draining lymph nodes. The TCR comes from a female donor with breast cancer. Some clones in this sample may be carry-over from other donors' samples. Sample: axillary lymph node tissue. The chain combines TRBV3-1 with TRBJ2-1; 10 bases map to TRBD1. The CDR3 spells CASSQGWTGGNEQFF. CDR3 coding DNA: TGTGCCAGCAGCCAAGGATGGACAGGGGGCAATGAGCAGTTCTTC.